The present entry profiles one TCR beta chain with its context. Healthy bone marrow donors formed the donor group. This sample is part of a study of cytomegalovirus exposure and HLA in healthy donors. Use of 60 Vbeta and 13 Jbeta primers characterized the PCR. Sequencing used immunoSEQ multiplex PCR; TCRdb keeps in-frame clones, though not all of them. The sample's table shows 200,000 or so clones. The source of this sequence is a boy aged 5-17 years in good health and CMV-seronegative. The sample consisted of PBMCs.

The CDR3 DNA reads as TGTGCCAGCAGTTTATTGCCAGTAATTGGTGGTGAGCAGTTCTTC. Translating it yields CASSLLPVIGGEQFF. The V call is TRBV28, the J call TRBJ2-1; D not resolved. The CDR3 runs to 15 residues. Germline lookup yields CDR1 MDHEN and CDR2 SYDVKM. With 1 base removed from V and 9 bases from J, the gap between germline ends came to 16 bases.